Each of the 5 T cell receptor beta chains below was sequenced from the same sample in a study of tumor-infiltrating lymphocytes in primary liver carcinoma. The source material, 20-30 mg of unsorted bulk tissue, was used to co-extract RNA and DNA. The template, 500 ng total RNA, yielded TCR beta cDNA made with a constant-region primer. Researchers made the TCR beta libraries by running three nested multiplex PCR rounds with slightly modified ARM-PCR. The first two PCR rounds used TRBV1-TRBV30 forward primers with a C-beta reverse primer, about 10 cycles each. TCRdb processed the multiplex PCR reads anew with MiXCR; each CDR3 protein has one entry. The data hold fewer than 250,000 distinct CDR3 sequences, with around four fifths observed a single time. Sequenced material: tumor tissue from primary liver carcinoma. The receptor set was obtained from a man aged 35 to 55 with primary liver carcinoma and hepatitis B virus infection.

With regard to this clonotype: Sequence at one end of the junction differs from germline and may be a read error. This sequence joins TRBV7-9 and TRBJ2-2; D perhaps matches TRBD1 (5 bases). CDR3 length: 16 residues. Germline V gene data show CDR1 as SEHNR and CDR2 as FQNEAQ (reference sequence). The CDR3 DNA reads TGTACCAGCAGCTTAGTTCTTCAGGGTTGGACCGTGGAACTGTTTTTT. Translated, it gives CTSSLVLQGWTVELFF.

This chain uses TRBV5-1 with TRBJ1-2, with D perhaps matching TRBD1 (6 bases). Germline assignment: CDR1 SGHRS and CDR2 YFSETQ. CDR3 length: 14 residues. The CDR3: CTSSLGHQDYGYTF. The CDR3, as DNA: TGCACGAGCAGCTTGGGACACCAAGACTATGGCTACACCTTC.

This clonotype was detected only a few times. V is TRBV28 and J is TRBJ2-7, with D possibly called TRBD1 or TRBD2 (5 bases each). This CDR3 has 13 amino acids. V was shortened by 5 bases and J by 2 bases, with 10 bases between the two germline ends. Germline lookup yields CDR1 MDHEN and CDR2 SYDVKM. CDR3 sequence reads: CASSPRDAYEQYF. The CDR3 DNA follows: TGTGCCAGCAGTCCAAGGGACGCCTACGAGCAGTACTTC.

CDR3 in DNA: TGTGCCAGCATCCTCACGGGACTAGCGAGAGGGACCCAGTACTTC. It specifies CASILTGLARGTQYF. The gene calls are TRBV11-1 and TRBJ2-5; 10 bases are shared with TRBD2. The CDR3 contains 15 residues. CDR1 is SGHAT, CDR2 FQDESV, per germline (reference sequence). The trim removed 7 bases at V and 7 bases at J, leaving 12 bases unmatched.

This clonotype was seen a handful of times. The J gene is TRBJ1-6, the V gene TRBV11-2, with D possibly being TRBD1 (6 bases). The CDR3 runs to 16 residues. The germline V gene encodes CDR1 SGHAT and CDR2 FQNNGV. The V and J ends lost 5 bases and 7 bases respectively, with 18 bases between them. The CDR3 loop is CASSLAAGTTNSPLHF. As DNA, the CDR3 is TGTGCCAGCAGCCTCGCCGCCGGGACAACGAATTCACCCCTCCACTTT.